The T cell receptor beta chain described here comes from a study of persistence of HIV-infected CD4 T cells. Overall study findings and caveats: Compared with CD3/CD28-stimulated cells, CMV- and Gag-responding cells showed lower TCRbeta richness. Degenerate expanded CDR3beta sequences were enriched among CMV- and Gag-responding cells.

Notes on this clone: Its antigen is unidentified.

The stimulus was lysate of CMV-infected fibroblasts, around 9.3 ug/mL. CD40L/CD69 double-negative CD45RO-high memory CD4+ T cells were collected. CD8+ T cells were removed from PBMCs prior to stimulation. An approximately 20-hour stimulation of CD8-depleted PBMCs used anti-CD28/CD49d costimulation, CD40-blocking antibody and enfuvirtide. Germline loops: CDR1 GTSNPN, CDR2 SVGIG (reference sequence). Trimming shortened V by 3 bases and J by 10 bases, and 16 bases separated the two germline ends. The CDR3 spans 13 residues. This was the immunoSEQ version 4 assay in survey mode. Data came from immunoSEQ multiplex PCR; TCRdb stores just in-frame clones and leaves some out. The sample has 35,000 to 40,000 clones, about 85% seen once.

The source material was CD4+ T cells sorted from PBMCs after roughly 20-hour stimulation, sampled from a patient who received antiretroviral therapy. The sequence was collected from an adult man with HIV who was CMV-seropositive. The chain couples TRBV30 to TRBJ1-3; D may be TRBD1 (5 bases). The CDR3 region is CAWSAQEAGTIYF. For the CDR3, the DNA is TGTGCCTGGAGCGCACAGGAGGCCGGAACCATATATTTT.